The sequence of this T cell receptor beta chain was determined in a study of cytomegalovirus exposure and HLA in healthy donors (dated by TCRdb to the late 2010s). Study-wide context: An earlier analysis of more than 550 of the donors reported roughly 300 Gb of sequence data and 95 million to 120 million unique TCR beta sequences obtained from around 190 million T cells. About 300 gigabases of sequencing data and tens of millions of unique TCR sequences made up an early release that covered about 640 HLA-typed donors. Of the roughly 400 genotyped donors, roughly 80% fell in the genetic ancestry cluster associated with self-reported Caucasian donors. The study aimed to test whether cataloging public T cell receptors could reveal signatures of past pathogen exposure. The study used immunosequencing to profile the T cell repertoires of under 700 subjects and linked those repertoires to cytomegalovirus serostatus. Along with the approximately 600-subject first cohort, a separate validation cohort of over a hundred different subjects was used. High-throughput TCR immunosequencing, statistical association of individual TCRs with disease status, and machine learning were combined to predict cytomegalovirus infection status. In a later analysis, previously published TCR beta repertoires from 666 donors were re-analyzed and high-resolution HLA genotyping was added so that TCR occurrence patterns could be studied. Rather than using new phenotypic data, the later analysis identified candidate immune exposures from TCR beta sequences and from how often those sequences occurred across donors. An earlier analysis of 587 of the donors applied high-throughput TCR beta sequencing to assess whether each TCR beta V gene segment acted as functional or pseudogenic. Donor age, sex, ethnicity and CMV serostatus were compiled together with the repertoire data. Genome-wide SNP genotypes for about 55% of the roughly 670 donors were used in a later genetic analysis, which treated that subset as a discovery cohort. All discovery cohort repertoires had been generated on a single sequencing platform. Both class I and class II loci were covered by HLA typing, at four-digit resolution. Typing coverage differed by locus: A, B, C, DRB1 and DQB1 were typed in roughly 629-630 donors, DQA1 in around 500, DPA1 in approximately 610, and DPB1 in 400 to 490. Roughly 5 DR-DQ haplotypes were handled as single units for association and clustering, since linkage in the cohort was strong. On average, roughly 250,000 unique TCR beta nucleotide sequences were sequenced per donor among 398 genotyped donors of the cohort, with roughly 20% of those sequences being non-productive.

Libraries were prepared through the immunoSEQ multiplex PCR assay. A mixture of 60 forward primers for TCR Vbeta segments and 13 reverse primers for TCR Jbeta segments was used in the multiplex PCR. A multiplex PCR assay on genomic DNA amplified the CDR3 region of rearranged TCR beta genes. Amplified TCR beta libraries were sequenced as 87-base-pair reads on the Illumina HiSeq System. In the authors' own workflow: Across the 500 to 700 repertoires, a later analysis counted roughly 84 million unique TCR beta chains, 9.5 million to 13 million of which were shared by at least two donors. A nearest-neighbor algorithm error-corrected the raw reads and collapsed the reads into unique sequences, merging closely related sequences to remove PCR and sequencing errors. Alignment of CDR3 sequences to IMGT reference sequences was used to assign V, D and J gene segments. Each retained sequence needed at least a six-nucleotide match to both a V gene segment and a J gene segment. Rearrangements were classified as productive when the CDR3 lacked stop codons and remained in frame with V and J, and all other rearrangements were classified as non-productive. CDR3 was defined by IMGT convention, running from the second conserved V-encoded cysteine to the conserved J-encoded phenylalanine. The earlier analysis of 500 to 600 of the donors excluded sequences that lacked an unambiguous match to a single V gene segment. An earlier analysis of several hundred of the donors called V segments functional above 56.7% productive rearrangements and segregating when the between-donor standard deviation exceeded 5%. A statistical classification framework was built for diagnosing cytomegalovirus status from the catalog of TCR beta chain sequences. In a later analysis, TCR nucleotide sequences were compared against IMGT/GENE-DB human TR gene sequences so that V and J genes could be assigned. Using the TCRdist pipeline, a later analysis assigned CDR3 sequences along with most-parsimonious VDJ recombination scenarios. In a later analysis, each TCR beta chain was defined by its CDR3 amino acid sequence together with its V-gene family, and reads without a unique V-gene family were excluded. In a later analysis, fewer than 600 highly shared, low-generation-probability nucleotide sequences were removed to address suspected cross-contamination and a sequencing artifact. For each public chain, a later analysis derived a clonal expansion index from normalized ranks of inferred template counts within each repertoire. A later analysis computed generation probabilities with a VDJ recombination model fitted to out-of-frame rearrangements, and checked the results against IGoR. A later analysis scored TCR-TCR, TCR-HLA and TCR-CMV co-occurrence with hypergeometric tests, applying a repertoire-size bias correction to TCR pairs. To estimate false discovery rates, a later analysis permuted the HLA or CMV assignments 20 times. In a later analysis, co-occurring TCRs were grouped using DBSCAN, with TCRdist sequence similarity added in when clustering inside HLA-allele-positive subsets. Co-occurrence clustering excluded repertoires with fewer than 30,000 or more than 120,000 public chains, plus five with anomalous nucleotide sharing. TCRdb re-hosts the immuneACCESS table, in-frame sequences only. Its copies lack some clones; in the studies checked, an unresolved V gene accounts for under half of them, and the cause for the rest is not known. Clonal size and the V and J genes are those of that table, whereas D and trimming came from the DNA. For this sample there are about 120,000 clones; around three quarters appear just once. Roughly 5% of the sample is held by the ten biggest clonotypes.

The research as a whole found: In vitro tests confirmed that three of the cytomegalovirus-associated TCR beta chains recognize cytomegalovirus antigens. A further reported finding was that TCR beta sequences accurately predicted the HLA-A and HLA-B alleles for most subjects in the first cohort. A later analysis reported that several top co-occurrence clusters appeared linked to parvovirus B19, influenza, CMV and Epstein-Barr virus. The cohort was sequenced for TCR beta chains only, and without alpha or paired-chain data the features that could be detected were limited. The sequencing pipeline was judged likely to have produced a cluster of highly shared sequence variants as a technical artifact. Because HLA typing was missing for some donors at each locus, association tests included only the typed subset. Compared with the approximately 600-donor mean, donors in an Asian-associated ancestry cluster had fewer N-insertions in productive TCRs, according to a later genetic analysis. An association between a missense DCLRE1C variant and V-gene and J-gene trimming of TCR beta chains was found in a later genetic analysis and replicated in an independent cohort. In a later analysis, the rate of TCR association differed among HLA loci, with DRB1 alleles having the most associated TCRs and HLA-C alleles having the fewest. Because counts were too low, fewer than 20 rarely observed V segments, including chromosome 9 orphons, were excluded from the earlier analysis of some 540 of the donors. While some public TCRs were present in many individuals, most TCR sequences turned up only very rarely across donors. The presence/absence analyses assumed that sequencing depth was roughly uniform across donors, and that assumption may not be true. Linkage disequilibrium might explain the correlated functional status among segregating V segments, but an unknown experimental factor could not be ruled out. In both the original and validation cohorts, the classifier was reported to diagnose cytomegalovirus status with high specificity and sensitivity. The 87-base-pair reads could not distinguish some IMGT-functional V segments, including TRBV6-2 and TRBV6-3, so those segments were excluded. The study listed approximately 160 TCR beta chains as associated with cytomegalovirus. Immune exposure information for the cohort was limited to CMV serostatus. According to a later analysis, most CMV-associated TCR beta chains appeared to be HLA-restricted, and the HLA associations seemed to be driven largely by CMV exposure. In a later analysis, HLA-associated TCR beta chains were found to be more clonally expanded and to have lower generation probabilities than equally common non-associated chains. According to the authors, the approach could potentially be generalized to other disease states and immunological phenotypes. In a later analysis, 16,951 TCR beta sequences were associated with specific HLA alleles at a false discovery rate of 0.05. An earlier analysis of 587 of the donors showed that most TCR beta V segments appeared in productive rearrangements either about 90% or about 30% of the time, which broadly matched IMGT annotations. When HLA alleles, especially DR and DQ, strongly co-occurred, TCR associations were difficult to assign to individual alleles.

Deletion took 6 bases off V and 3 bases off J, with a span of 6 bases between the germline ends. From its cysteine to its phenylalanine, the CDR3 spans 11 amino acids. The read is trimmed to its CDR3 DNA, 33 bases read in frame from base 1. CDR1 is given as MNHEY and CDR2 as SVGAGI, both from the germline V gene. Note on this clone: This clone's antigen is unknown. Per-nucleotide qualities are absent, and no much larger clonotype sits a single base away.

The cohort was made up of approximately 700 healthy bone marrow donors. At the time of sampling, every cohort member was nominally healthy, though immune exposures that went unrecorded were likely present. The donor was CMV seropositive and belonged to the group of 270 or so seropositive cohort members. Each donor provided a peripheral blood sample, and peripheral blood mononuclear cells were used for TCR beta sequencing. Genomic DNA extraction from the blood cell samples was performed with the Qiagen DNeasy Blood Extraction Kit. Specimen: PBMCs. The TCR was taken from a man in his fifties or sixties in good health and CMV-seropositive. Recombination joined TRBV6-5 with TRBJ2-7; no D segment can be confidently identified. The CDR3 sequence is CASRRSYEQYF. The DNA is TGTGCCAGCAGGAGAAGCTACGAGCAGTACTTC.